This T cell receptor beta chain was documented in a study of shared clonotypes between healthy human individuals. Overall study context: Each donor had three CD4 naive, three CD4 memory, two CD8 naive and one CD8 memory plate. General study findings and limits: Naive subsets, compared against memory subsets, generally had larger estimated richness values.

The length of the CDR3 is 14 residues. Germline V gene lookup returns CDR1 SGHAT and CDR2 FQNNGV. Trimming pared 5 bases from V and 3 bases from J, leaving 12 bases between. This clone was observed a single time. Its antigen is unknown. Sequencing was performed with immunoSEQ multiplex PCR; in TCRdb, only in-frame clones are kept and a portion is missing. The profile shows millions of clones, 95% of them singletons. CD45RA+ naive and CD45RA-negative memory subsets were separated from CD4+ cells. The TCR originated in a man aged 18 to 35 in good health. V gene TRBV11-2 combines with J gene TRBJ2-3; TRBD2 is a possible D gene (6 bases). Sequenced: naive CD4+ T cells sorted from blood. Stated subset: CD45RA+ positively selected. The chain's CDR3 is CASSTGRGTDTQYF. CDR3 bases: TGTGCCAGCAGCACCGGACGGGGGACAGATACGCAGTATTTT. The variable domain in full, with the rest retrieved from reference TRBV11-2 and TRBJ2-3, is EAGVAQSPRYKIIEKRQSVAFWCNPISGHATLYWYQQILGQGPKLLIQFQNNGVVDDSQLPKDRFSAERLKGVDSTLKIQPAKLEDSAVYLCASSTGRGTDTQYFGPGTRLTVL.